This entry is about one TCR beta chain. The antigen is not known. V dropped 5 bases and J dropped 3 bases, with 13 bases sitting between them. The germline V gene encodes CDR1 LNHDA and CDR2 SQIVND (reference sequence). The CDR3 length is 14 residues. TCRdb keeps only in-frame clones here, not all; method: immunoSEQ multiplex PCR. The profile covers 2 million to 2.5 million clones, with approximately 94% appearing a single time and 0.1% to 0.15% taken by the ten largest. Naive CD4+ cells were CD45RA-selected; the remaining cells were memory. This sample is drawn from a study of shared clonotypes between healthy human individuals. General study findings and limits: Memory subsets had estimated richness that was generally smaller than that of naive subsets. Clonotypes not shared had lower generation probabilities than those common to all four donors. Tissues were not sampled, only blood, and their repertoires likely differ.

Source material: naive CD4+ T cells sorted from blood. Subset: CD45RA+ positively selected. The source of this sequence is a man younger than 35 in good health. The gene calls are TRBV19 and TRBJ1-1; tentative D call: TRBD1 (5 bases). CDR3 DNA sequence: TGTGCCAGTAGTGGGACTCGGGGAGACACTGAAGCTTTCTTT. Its translation: CASSGTRGDTEAFF.